The 32 T cell receptor beta chains below all came from one sample that was sequenced in a study of control samples from healthy donors and cancer patients. The assay was immunoSEQ multiplex PCR, and TCRdb's table has in-frame clones only and misses some. This table holds 150,000 or so clones, roughly 94% found once. Sequenced material: blood. The source is a man aged 40-49 years in good health.

The count of this clone is one. The chain joins TRBV28 to TRBJ1-6; D possibly corresponds to TRBD1 (5 bases). V dropped 3 bases and J dropped 0 bases, with 15 bases sitting between them. The CDR3 has 18 residues. Germline assignment: CDR1 MDHEN and CDR2 SYDVKM. DNA for the CDR3: TGTGCCAGCAGTTTGGGTGTGTCCGACAGCTCCTATAATTCACCCCTCCACTTT. Amino acids: CASSLGVSDSSYNSPLHF. The whole variable domain, remainder taken from reference TRBV28 and TRBJ1-6, is DVKVTQSSRYLVKRTGEKVFLECVQDMDHENMFWYRQDPGLGLRLIYFSYDVKMKEKGDIPEGYSVSREKKERFSLILESASTNQTSMYLCASSLGVSDSSYNSPLHFGNGTRLTVT.

The J gene is TRBJ2-1, the V gene TRBV9, with D tentatively TRBD2 (5 bases). The CDR3 has 15 residues. Per germline, CDR1 SGDLS and CDR2 YYNGEE. V lost 0 bases and J lost 4, with 11 bases in between. The CDR3 loop is CASSVGGAAYNEQFF. CDR3 DNA sequence: TGTGCCAGCAGCGTAGGGGGAGCGGCTTACAATGAGCAGTTCTTC.

In its sample, this clone was seen a few times. The V and J genes are TRBV27 and TRBJ1-5; D perhaps matches TRBD1 (5 bases). The CDR3 runs to 17 residues. Germline V lookup: CDR1 MNHEY, CDR2 SMNVEV (reference sequence). V dropped 3 bases and J dropped 4 bases, with 19 bases sitting between them. CDR3 nucleotide sequence: TGTGCCAGCAGTTTTCGGGCGTCGGGGGGTGAAAATCAGCCCCAGCATTTT. Its translation is CASSFRASGGENQPQHF.

The rearrangement joins TRBV28 to TRBJ1-3, with no clear D. CDR1 and CDR2 (germline): MDHEN, SYDVKM. V was clipped by 4 bases and J by 4 bases, with 14 bases between them. This CDR3 spans 15 amino acids. CDR3 region: CASSSNLLGGNTIYF. For the CDR3, the DNA is TGTGCCAGCAGTTCAAATTTGTTAGGGGGAAACACCATATATTTT.

The chain is built from TRBV7-2 and TRBJ1-2; the D gene is possibly TRBD1 (5 bases). The CDR3 extends over 15 amino acids. Deletions cut 0 bases from V and 7 bases from J, with 15 bases between. Germline lookup yields CDR1 SGHTA and CDR2 FQGNSA. CDR3 amino acids: CASSLAGWQGSGYTF. The DNA for the CDR3 is TGTGCCAGCAGCTTAGCAGGCTGGCAGGGCAGTGGCTACACCTTC.

The rearrangement uses TRBV30 and TRBJ1-5; 7 bases map to TRBD1. V lost 2 bases, J lost 4 bases, and 2 bases stayed unmatched. Germline assignment: CDR1 GTSNPN and CDR2 SVGIG (reference sequence). This CDR3 comprises 13 residues. The CDR3 protein is CAWSLQGNQPQHF. In nucleotides, the CDR3 is TGTGCCTGGAGTCTACAGGGGAATCAGCCCCAGCATTTT.

Of note for this clone: Other DNA variants within this sample encode the same CDR3. The rearrangement uses TRBV5-1 and TRBJ1-2; D is possibly TRBD1 (5 bases). The CDR3 has 14 residues. With 0 bases removed from V and 2 bases from J, the gap between germline ends came to 8 bases. Germline values: CDR1 SGHRS, CDR2 YFSETQ. The CDR3 loop is CASSLDPGNYGYTF. Here the CDR3 DNA reads TGCGCCAGCAGCTTGGATCCAGGGAACTATGGCTACACCTTC.

The chain carries TRBV28 and TRBJ1-1; no firm D call. Germline-derived CDR1 and CDR2 are MDHEN and SYDVKM. The CDR3 totals 13 residues. Trimming took off 3 bases at V and 7 bases at J, with 12 bases between the two ends. The chain's CDR3 is CASSLVGSVEAFF. The CDR3 DNA reads as TGTGCCAGCAGTTTGGTAGGATCAGTTGAAGCTTTCTTT.

The chain employs TRBV7-8 and TRBJ1-4; D ambiguous. The CDR3 covers 15 residues. The V and J ends lost 0 bases and 0 bases respectively, with 5 bases between them. Germline lookup yields CDR1 SGHVS and CDR2 FQNEAQ. The CDR3 region has the DNA TGTGCCAGCAGCTTAGCGCGTCCAACTAATGAAAAACTGTTTTTT. Amino acid sequence: CASSLARPTNEKLFF.

This clone is a singleton in its sample. This chain connects TRBV5-8 to TRBJ2-7; D ambiguous. Trimming stripped 0 bases from V and 0 bases from J, with 7 bases between. Per germline, CDR1 SGHTS and CDR2 YDEGEE. The CDR3 has 14 amino acids. The CDR3 DNA sequence: TGTGCCAGCAGCTTGGACAGTTTCTCCTACGAGCAGTACTTC. Translated, it gives CASSLDSFSYEQYF.

The chain combines TRBV6-2 or TRBV6-3 with TRBJ2-7; a possible D gene is TRBD1 (5 bases). This CDR3 has 15 amino acids. V gave up 2 bases and J gave up 4 bases, with 15 bases separating them. Germline V gene data show CDR1 as MNHEY and CDR2 as SVGEGT. The CDR3 sequence is CASSYGRAILYEQYF. The CDR3 DNA follows: TGTGCCAGCAGTTACGGCAGGGCTATTTTGTACGAGCAGTACTTC.

In this sample, this clone turned up once. Here the CDR3 DNA reads TGTGCCAGCAGCCTTAACAGCAATCAGCCCCAGCATTTT. This sequence encodes CASSLNSNQPQHF. The V gene is TRBV6-2 or TRBV6-3, the J gene TRBJ1-5; D unclear. The CDR3 extends over 13 amino acids. The germline CDR1 and CDR2 sequences are MNHEY and SVGEGT. Trimming removed 6 bases at V and 1 base at J, with 7 bases between.

The chain carries TRBV3-1 (or the pseudogene TRBV3-2) and TRBJ2-3; 10 bases fit TRBD2. The CDR3 runs 15 residues. Looked up from germline, CDR1 is LGHDT and CDR2 is YNNKEL (reference sequence). With V trimmed by 4 bases and J by 2 bases, 3 bases remained unmatched. In nucleotides, the CDR3 is TGTGCCAGCAGCCCCCTAGCGGGGGTCACAGATACGCAGTATTTT. Translated: CASSPLAGVTDTQYF.

The chain combines TRBV4-2 with TRBJ2-2; 12 nucleotides line up with TRBD2. Germline V CDR1 and CDR2: LGHNA, YNFKEQ. There are 18 residues in the CDR3. V was pared by 0 bases and J by 4 bases, with 6 bases of the junction left unmatched. The CDR3 here is CASSQDMTSGGPTGELFF. The CDR3 DNA sequence: TGTGCCAGCAGCCAAGATATGACTAGCGGGGGACCCACCGGGGAGCTGTTTTTT.

The chain combines TRBV6-1 with TRBJ1-2; the D is unclear. Germline CDR1 is MNHNS and CDR2 is SASEGT. The CDR3 consists of 14 residues. The germline V and J ends were trimmed by 3 bases and 4 bases, with 12 bases remaining between them. CDR3 in DNA: TGTGCCAGCAGTGAGAAGGACGGGCCCTATGGCTACACCTTC. Residues: CASSEKDGPYGYTF.

The sample holds one count of this clone. The chain has TRBV2 and TRBJ2-3; TRBD2 matches at 13 bases. Per the germline V gene, CDR1 is SNHLY and CDR2 is FYNNEI. This CDR3 has 15 amino acids. Trimming at V came to 4 bases and at J to 4 bases, leaving 2 bases not matched to a gene. The CDR3 here is CASSGTSGGADTQYF. CDR3 DNA: TGTGCCAGCAGTGGGACTAGCGGGGGCGCAGATACGCAGTATTTT.

Only one count was recorded for this clone. V and J are TRBV5-1 and TRBJ1-4; D is uncertain. V was trimmed by 3 bases and J by 5 bases, leaving 17 bases between them. The CDR3 has 16 amino acids. CDR1 and CDR2 (germline): SGHRS, YFSETQ. For the CDR3, the DNA is TGCGCCAGCAGCTCCGGACGGCCGATGGGGAATGAAAAACTGTTTTTT. Residues: CASSSGRPMGNEKLFF.

The chain employs TRBV10-1 and TRBJ2-5; the D gene is possibly TRBD2 (5 bases). Germline V gene data show CDR1 as WNHNN and CDR2 as SYGVQD (reference sequence). The CDR3 runs to 14 residues. V was shortened by 0 bases and J by 5 bases, with 10 bases between the two germline ends. In DNA form, the CDR3 reads TGCGCCAGCAGTGAGTCCGGAGGAAGCGAGACCCAGTACTTC. Protein sequence: CASSESGGSETQYF.

The rearrangement links TRBV12-3 or TRBV12-4 to TRBJ2-3; D is unclear. V shed 6 bases and J shed 0 bases, with 4 bases lying between them. The CDR3 runs 12 residues. The chain's CDR3 is CASSGSTDTQYF. As DNA, the CDR3 is TGTGCCAGCAGCGGGAGCACAGATACGCAGTATTTT.

For this clone: This sample includes further DNA sequences coding for the same CDR3. The CDR3 protein is CASSTGTQETQYF. Here the CDR3 DNA reads TGTGCCAGCTCCACAGGGACCCAAGAGACCCAGTACTTC. This rearrangement joins TRBV18 to TRBJ2-5, with D maybe TRBD1 (6 bases). This CDR3 is built from 13 residues. Germline V gene sequence: CDR1 KGHSH, CDR2 LQKENI. The germline V and J ends were trimmed by 6 bases and 1 base, with 9 bases remaining between them.

The V call is TRBV5-5, the J call TRBJ2-2, with D uncertain. V was clipped by 0 bases and J by 0 bases, with 3 bases between them. From germline, CDR1 is SGHKS and CDR2 YYEKEE (reference sequence). The CDR3 consists of 14 residues. Here the CDR3 DNA reads TGTGCCAGCAGCTTGGCAGCGAACACCGGGGAGCTGTTTTTT. Translated: CASSLAANTGELFF. The variable domain in full, completed from reference TRBV5-5 and TRBJ2-2, reads DAGVTQSPTHLIKTRGQQVTLRCSPISGHKSVSWYQQVLGQGPQFIFQYYEKEERGRGNFPDRFSARQFPNYSSELNVNALLLGDSALYLCASSLAANTGELFFGEGSRLTVL.

The chain uses TRBV5-6 and TRBJ2-7; the D is unclear. The V gene lost 2 bases and the J gene lost 6 bases, with 9 bases spanning the gap. Germline CDR1 and CDR2: SGHDT and YYEEEE. CDR3 length: 12 amino acids. CDR3 sequence reads: CASSLPLGEQYF. In DNA, the CDR3 is TGTGCCAGCAGCTTACCGCTTGGCGAGCAGTACTTC.

CDR3 DNA: TGTGCCAGCACCCCGACAGTCTCGTATGGCTACACCTTC. Amino acids: CASTPTVSYGYTF. The chain carries TRBV12-3 or TRBV12-4 and TRBJ1-2; D is possibly TRBD1 (5 bases). V gave up 7 bases and J gave up 5 bases, with 14 bases separating them. The CDR3 covers 13 residues.

The chain carries TRBV5-1 and TRBJ1-4; D is unclear. The CDR3 has 15 amino acids. Per germline, CDR1 SGHRS and CDR2 YFSETQ. Trimming pared 0 bases from V and 5 bases from J, leaving 11 bases between. The CDR3 DNA sequence: TGCGCCAGCAGCTTGGCGGTCAGTTCGAATGAAAAACTGTTTTTT. It codes for CASSLAVSSNEKLFF. The full variable domain, its missing parts supplied by reference TRBV5-1 and TRBJ1-4, is KAGVTQTPRYLIKTRGQQVTLSCSPISGHRSVSWYQQTPGQGLQFLFEYFSETQRNKGNFPGRFSGRQFSNSRSEMNVSTLELGDSALYLCASSLAVSSNEKLFFGSGTQLSVL.

V and J are TRBV18 and TRBJ1-5; possible D gene TRBD1, 6 bases. Between the trimmed V and J ends, which lost 4 bases and 4 bases, there was a span of 14 bases. This CDR3 spans 15 amino acids. Germline loops: CDR1 KGHSH, CDR2 LQKENI. This CDR3 is CASSLDSLGNQPQHF. As DNA, the CDR3 is TGTGCCAGCTCACTGGACAGCCTTGGGAATCAGCCCCAGCATTTT. The full variable domain, with the rest looked up from reference TRBV18 and TRBJ1-5, is NAGVMQNPRHLVRRRGQEARLRCSPMKGHSHVYWYRQLPEEGLKFMVYLQKENIIDESGMPKERFSAEFPKEGPSILRIQQVVRGDSAAYFCASSLDSLGNQPQHFGDGTRLSIL.

The rearrangement joins TRBV10-2 to TRBJ1-2; 8 bases match TRBD1. With V trimmed by 8 bases and J by 3 bases, 8 bases remained unmatched. The CDR3 sequence is 14 residues long. CDR1 WSHSY and CDR2 SAAADI come from the germline V gene. In nucleotides, the CDR3 is TGCGCCAGCCGGGACAGGAGTTGGGACTATGGCTACACCTTC. Residues: CASRDRSWDYGYTF.

The CDR3 loop reads CASREGGSYGYTF. CDR3 DNA sequence: TGTGCCAGCAGGGAAGGGGGTTCATATGGCTACACCTTC. The V gene is TRBV28, the J gene TRBJ1-2, with D maybe TRBD1 (6 bases). V gave up 6 bases and J gave up 5 bases, with 13 bases separating them. The CDR3 has 13 amino acids. From germline, CDR1 is MDHEN and CDR2 SYDVKM.

V is TRBV6-5 and J is TRBJ2-7; D might be TRBD2 (6 bases). V was pared by 8 bases and J by 0 bases, with 14 bases between. CDR1 is MNHEY, CDR2 SVGAGI, per germline. The CDR3 extends over 14 amino acids. CDR3 DNA: TGTGCCAGCGGGGCGGGGTTGTTCTCCTACGAGCAGTACTTC. It codes for CASGAGLFSYEQYF.

The chain combines TRBV7-9 with TRBJ2-2, with a tentative D call TRBD1 (6 bases). Germline V gene data show CDR1 as SEHNR and CDR2 as FQNEAQ (reference sequence). V was pared by 5 bases and J by 5 bases, with 15 bases between. The CDR3 runs to 15 residues. In nucleotides, the CDR3 is TGTGCCAGCAGCCCGGACAGTTGGGTAACCGGGGAGCTGTTTTTT. Protein: CASSPDSWVTGELFF. Drawing the rest from reference TRBV7-9 and TRBJ2-2, the complete variable domain is DTGVSQNPRHKITKRGQNVTFRCDPISEHNRLYWYRQTLGQGPEFLTYFQNEAQLEKSRLLSDRFSAERPKGSFSTLEIQRTEQGDSAMYLCASSPDSWVTGELFFGEGSRLTVL.

This chain joins TRBV28 and TRBJ1-3; D is unclear. Germline lookup yields CDR1 MDHEN and CDR2 SYDVKM. The CDR3 has 16 residues. Deletions cut 6 bases from V and 2 bases from J, with 17 bases between. CDR3 nucleotide sequence: TGTGCCAGCAGGGATGGAGGCTCGGGGACTGGAAACACCATATATTTT. It encodes CASRDGGSGTGNTIYF. Drawing the rest from reference TRBV28 and TRBJ1-3, the complete variable domain is DVKVTQSSRYLVKRTGEKVFLECVQDMDHENMFWYRQDPGLGLRLIYFSYDVKMKEKGDIPEGYSVSREKKERFSLILESASTNQTSMYLCASRDGGSGTGNTIYFGEGSWLTVV.

This chain uses TRBV27 with TRBJ1-6; D not resolved. CDR1 is MNHEY and CDR2 is SMNVEV in the germline V gene (reference sequence). V was cut by 5 bases and J by 7 bases, with 15 bases left in between. This CDR3 is built from 15 residues. CDR3 nucleotide sequence: TGTGCCAGCAGTCCACAATTAGCGGGGAATTCACCCCTCCACTTT. Protein sequence: CASSPQLAGNSPLHF.

This clone was recorded only once. CDR3 region: CASSPGHSAGQPQHF. For the CDR3, the DNA is TGTGCCAGCAGCCCCGGACATTCGGCCGGGCAGCCCCAGCATTTT. The chain employs TRBV5-8 and TRBJ1-5; possibly TRBD1 for D (5 bases). Deletions cut 4 bases from V and 7 bases from J, with 18 bases between. This CDR3 is 15 amino acids long. Germline lookup yields CDR1 SGHTS and CDR2 YDEGEE.